The rows below give T cell receptor beta chains drawn from one sample of a study of T-cell memory formation after mild COVID-19. TCRdb re-analysed the 5' RACE reads in MiXCR, keeping a single row per CDR3 protein. This table holds about 560,000 distinct CDR3 sequences, about 20% found once. The specimen was PBMCs or a T cell subset sorted from them (not recorded which). All receptors come from an adult woman who had mild COVID-19 (a few samples of this study predate the infection). Cell type and time point are not known. Both conserved end residues are part of each CDR3. A D gene is named only where the DNA matches it firmly. Some rows mark clone size as missing; the rest say once, few, many or name a class of expanded clone.

d_call clone_size j_call v_call cdr3_nt cdr3_aa
. . TRBJ2-2 TRBV2 TGTGCCAGCAGAAAGGACATCACCGGGGAGCTGTTTTTT CASRKDITGELFF
. . TRBJ2-7 TRBV4-1 TGCGCCAGCAGACCAATTTGGGGGGACTACGAGCAGTACTTC CASRPIWGDYEQYF
. . TRBJ2-2 TRBV6-2/TRBV6-3 TGTGCCAGCAGTTACCCCGGATACACCGGGGAGCTGTTTTTT CASSYPGYTGELFF
TRBD1 . TRBJ1-1 TRBV20-1 TGCAGTGCTGTAACCTTGGGACAGATTTCGCCTGAAGCTTTCTTT CSAVTLGQISPEAFF
. few TRBJ1-6 TRBV12-3/TRBV12-4 TGTGCCAGCAGTCCAAGGCCCGAGGGCCAGGCCCTCCACTTT CASSPRPEGQALHF
. . TRBJ1-3 TRBV30 TGTGCCTGGAGTGATACAGGGAGCTCTGGAAACACCATATATTTT CAWSDTGSSGNTIYF
TRBD1 . TRBJ2-7 TRBV4-3 TGCGCCAGCAGCCAATTCCCCCCAGACAGGGTAAGGGAGCAGTACTTC CASSQFPPDRVREQYF
. . TRBJ2-2 TRBV29-1 TGCAGCGTTGAGGGCGGGGAGCTGTTTTTT CSVEGGELFF
. few TRBJ2-7 TRBV25-1 TGTGCCAGCAGTAAACGGCACGAGCAGTACTTC CASSKRHEQYF
. few TRBJ1-4 TRBV4-1 TGCGCCAGCAGCCAAGACGCATCGGAAACTAATGAAAAACTGTTTTTT CASSQDASETNEKLFF
. . TRBJ2-1 TRBV5-1 TGCGCCAGCGCCAAGGGGACTCACAATGAGCAGTTCTTC CASAKGTHNEQFF
TRBD2 few TRBJ2-5 TRBV5-1 TGCGCCAGCCTGAGGGCTAGCGGGGGTGCAGAGACCCAGTACTTC CASLRASGGAETQYF
. . TRBJ2-5 TRBV12-3/TRBV12-4 TGTGCCAGCAGACTGGGGGGTCACCTAGGGACCCAGTACTTC CASRLGGHLGTQYF
. . TRBJ1-3 TRBV3-1 TGTGCCAGCAGCCAAGCTCCGGGGGTGACTGGAAACACCATATATTTT CASSQAPGVTGNTIYF
. few TRBJ2-3 TRBV19 TGTGCCAGTAGTACCGACAGTAGCACAGATACGCAGTATTTT CASSTDSSTDTQYF
. . TRBJ1-5 TRBV2 TGTGCCAGCAGGGTGGGGAACAGTTTTGATCAGCCCCAGCATTTT CASRVGNSFDQPQHF
. few TRBJ2-7 TRBV4-1 TGCGCCAGCAGCCAACCCAGCGCGGGGTCCTACGAGCAGTACTTC CASSQPSAGSYEQYF
TRBD1 few TRBJ1-1 TRBV12-3/TRBV12-4 TGTGCCAGCAGGGAACAGGGGTTCACTGAAGCTTTCTTT CASREQGFTEAFF
. many TRBJ1-1 TRBV6-6 TGTGCCAGCAGTTTTCTGGGGGAGAACACTGAAGCTTTCTTT CASSFLGENTEAFF
TRBD1 few TRBJ2-1 TRBV6-5 TGTGCCAGCAGTTTATACCCGGGACAGCAATCCTACAATGAGCAGTTCTTC CASSLYPGQQSYNEQFF
TRBD1 . TRBJ2-5 TRBV20-1 TGCAGTGCTAGAGATGCCGGGACAGGGGGACTTCAGGAGACCCAGTACTTC CSARDAGTGGLQETQYF
TRBD1 few TRBJ1-2 TRBV19 TGTGCCAGTAGTCCAAGACAGGGAAGGAACTATGGCTACACCTTC CASSPRQGRNYGYTF
TRBD1 . TRBJ1-2 TRBV9 TGTGCCAGCGACAGGGGGCTTGGCTACACCTTC CASDRGLGYTF
. few TRBJ2-7 TRBV4-3 TGCGCCAGCAGCCAAGATCCTGACTCCTACGAGCAGTACTTC CASSQDPDSYEQYF
. . TRBJ2-3 TRBV6-1 TGTGCCAGCAGTGAGGGGGCGGGCACAGATACGCAGTATTTT CASSEGAGTDTQYF
TRBD2 few TRBJ2-7 TRBV3-1 TGTGCCAGCAGCCAAGCTACCGCGTGGACTAGCCTCTACGAGCAGTACTTC CASSQATAWTSLYEQYF
TRBD2 . TRBJ2-1 TRBV7-9 TGTGCCAGCAGCGCGTCTAGCGGGCACAATGAGCAGTTCTTC CASSASSGHNEQFF
. few TRBJ1-2 TRBV20-1 TGCAGTGCTAACCCCGGGCAGGGTGGCTATGGCTACACCTTC CSANPGQGGYGYTF
. . TRBJ2-2 TRBV30 TGTGCCTGGAGTCACAACACCGGGGAGCTGTTTTTT CAWSHNTGELFF
. few TRBJ1-6 TRBV21-1 TGTGCCAGCAGCACAGGGGACTCACCCCTCCACTTT CASSTGDSPLHF
. . TRBJ1-6 TRBV5-1 TGCGCCAGCAGCTCCTGGACAGATAATAATTCACCCCTCCACTTT CASSSWTDNNSPLHF
TRBD1 few TRBJ1-2 TRBV4-1 TGCGCCAGCAGCGCACCCCACCCGGGACAGGGCAACTATGGCTACACCTTC CASSAPHPGQGNYGYTF
TRBD2 . TRBJ2-1 TRBV3-1 TGTGCCAGCAGCCATTCTCCGGGACTAGCGGGAGTTGGGAATGAGCAGTTCTTC CASSHSPGLAGVGNEQFF
. . TRBJ2-7 TRBV9 TGTGCCAGCAGCGTAGACGAGACCAGCTCCTACGAGCAGTACTTC CASSVDETSSYEQYF
. . TRBJ1-6 TRBV21-1 TGTGCCAGCAGCAAAAATGGGGGTTCACCCCTCCACTTT CASSKNGGSPLHF
TRBD2 . TRBJ2-1 TRBV5-1 TGCGCCAGCAGCCCCGGACTAGCGGGGGGGCACCGGGAGCAGTTCTTC CASSPGLAGGHREQFF
. many TRBJ2-3 TRBV5-1 TGCGCCAGCAGCTCCACGGGGCTGGCAGCCCACAGCCCAGATACGCAGTATTTT CASSSTGLAAHSPDTQYF
. . TRBJ1-1 TRBV12-3/TRBV12-4 TGTGCCAGCAGTTTCTTAGGGGGGAGCACTGAAGCTTTCTTT CASSFLGGSTEAFF